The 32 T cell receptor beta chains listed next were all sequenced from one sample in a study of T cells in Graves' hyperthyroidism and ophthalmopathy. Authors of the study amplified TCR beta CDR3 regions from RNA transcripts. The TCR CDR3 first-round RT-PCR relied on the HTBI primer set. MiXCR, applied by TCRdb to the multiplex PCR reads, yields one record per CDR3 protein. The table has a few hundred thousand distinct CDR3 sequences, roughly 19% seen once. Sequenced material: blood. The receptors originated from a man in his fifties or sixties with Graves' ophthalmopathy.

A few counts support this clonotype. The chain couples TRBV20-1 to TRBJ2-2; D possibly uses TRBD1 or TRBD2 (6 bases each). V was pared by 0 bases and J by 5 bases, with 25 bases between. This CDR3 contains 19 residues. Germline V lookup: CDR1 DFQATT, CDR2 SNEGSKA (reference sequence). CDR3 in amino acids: CSARDGGGLRGRGTGELFF. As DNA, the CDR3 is TGCAGTGCTAGAGATGGAGGAGGGTTGCGGGGCAGGGGAACCGGGGAGCTGTTTTTT.

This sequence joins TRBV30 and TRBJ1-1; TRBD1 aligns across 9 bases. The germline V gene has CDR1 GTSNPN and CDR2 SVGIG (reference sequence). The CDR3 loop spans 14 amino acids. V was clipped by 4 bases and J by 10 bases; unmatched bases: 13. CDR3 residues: CAWKDRGASLGAFF. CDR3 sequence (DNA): TGTGCCTGGAAGGACAGGGGAGCCTCATTAGGAGCTTTCTTT.

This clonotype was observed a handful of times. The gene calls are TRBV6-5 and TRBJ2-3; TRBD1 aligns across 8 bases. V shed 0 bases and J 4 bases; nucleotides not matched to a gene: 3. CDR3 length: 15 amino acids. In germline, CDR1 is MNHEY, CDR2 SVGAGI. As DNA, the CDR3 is TGTGCCAGCAGTTACTCGGAGACAGGGGCAGATACGCAGTATTTT. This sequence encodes CASSYSETGADTQYF.

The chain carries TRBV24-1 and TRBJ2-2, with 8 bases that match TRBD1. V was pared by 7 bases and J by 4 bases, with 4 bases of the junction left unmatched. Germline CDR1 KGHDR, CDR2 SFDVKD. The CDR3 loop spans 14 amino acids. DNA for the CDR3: TGTGCCACCAGCCCGACAGGGGCCACCGGGGAGCTGTTTTTT. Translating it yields CATSPTGATGELFF.

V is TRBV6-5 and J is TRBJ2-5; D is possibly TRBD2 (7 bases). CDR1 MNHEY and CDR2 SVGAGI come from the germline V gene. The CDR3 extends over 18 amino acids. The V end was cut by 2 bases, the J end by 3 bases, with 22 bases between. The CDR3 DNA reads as TGTGCCAGCAGTTACAGTGGGGGGGGCCCGGGGCAGAAAGAGACCCAGTACTTC. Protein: CASSYSGGGPGQKETQYF.

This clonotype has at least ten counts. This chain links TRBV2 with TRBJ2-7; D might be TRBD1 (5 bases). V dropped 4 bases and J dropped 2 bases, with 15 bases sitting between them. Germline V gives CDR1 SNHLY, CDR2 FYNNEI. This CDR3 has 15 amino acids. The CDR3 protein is CASSVRQSNTYEQYF. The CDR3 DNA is TGTGCCAGCAGTGTCAGACAGTCGAATACCTACGAGCAGTACTTC.

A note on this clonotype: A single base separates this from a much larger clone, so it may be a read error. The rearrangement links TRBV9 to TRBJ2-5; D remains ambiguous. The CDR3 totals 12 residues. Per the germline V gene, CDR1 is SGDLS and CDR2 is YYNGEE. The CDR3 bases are TGTGCCAGCAGCGTAGCCGAGGAGACCCAGTGCTTC. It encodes CASSVAEETQCF.

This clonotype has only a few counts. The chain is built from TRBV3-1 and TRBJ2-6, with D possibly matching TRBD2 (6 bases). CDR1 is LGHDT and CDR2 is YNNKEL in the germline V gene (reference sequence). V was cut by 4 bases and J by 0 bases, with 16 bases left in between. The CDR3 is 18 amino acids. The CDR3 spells CASSPTTVTSSGANVLTF. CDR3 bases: TGTGCCAGCAGCCCAACTACAGTGACTAGCTCTGGGGCCAACGTCCTGACTTTC.

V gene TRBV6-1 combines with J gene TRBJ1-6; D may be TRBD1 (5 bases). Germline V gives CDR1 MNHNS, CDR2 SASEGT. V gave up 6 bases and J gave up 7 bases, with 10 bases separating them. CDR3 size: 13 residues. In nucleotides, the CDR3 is TGTGCCAGCAGCAGACAGATAAATTCACCCCTCCACTTT. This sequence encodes CASSRQINSPLHF.

For the CDR3, the DNA is TGTGCCAGCATGCCAGCGGGAGGGCGGAGCTCCTACAATGAGCAGTTCTTC. Translated: CASMPAGGRSSYNEQFF. V usage is TRBV2 and J usage is TRBJ2-1, with TRBD2 identical over 10 bases. Per the germline V gene, CDR1 is SNHLY and CDR2 is FYNNEI. The CDR3 contains 17 residues. The J segment lost 0 bases and the V segment lost 7 bases, leaving 9 bases of the junction unmatched.

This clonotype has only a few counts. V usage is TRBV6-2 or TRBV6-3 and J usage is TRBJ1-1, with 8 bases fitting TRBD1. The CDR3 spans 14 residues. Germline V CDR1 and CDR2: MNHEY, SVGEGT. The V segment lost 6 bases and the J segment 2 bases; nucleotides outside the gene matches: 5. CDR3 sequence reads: CASRAGGDNTEAFF. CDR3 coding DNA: TGTGCCAGCAGAGCAGGGGGCGATAACACTGAAGCTTTCTTT.

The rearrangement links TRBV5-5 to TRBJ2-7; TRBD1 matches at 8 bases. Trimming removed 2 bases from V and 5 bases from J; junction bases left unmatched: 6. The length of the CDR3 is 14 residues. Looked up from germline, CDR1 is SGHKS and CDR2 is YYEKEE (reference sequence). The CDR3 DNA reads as TGTGCCAGCAGCTTATCTGACAGGGGCAACGAGCAGTACTTC. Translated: CASSLSDRGNEQYF.

CDR3 nucleotides: TGTGCCAGCAGCCCGGCGGACAGGGGCTACGAGCAGTACTTC. This encodes CASSPADRGYEQYF. This chain connects TRBV5-4 to TRBJ2-7, with TRBD1 matching 9 bases. CDR1 and CDR2 (germline): SGHNT, YYREEE (reference sequence). The length of the CDR3 is 14 residues. After removal of 4 bases from V and 3 bases from J, the junction contained 5 bases not matched to a gene.

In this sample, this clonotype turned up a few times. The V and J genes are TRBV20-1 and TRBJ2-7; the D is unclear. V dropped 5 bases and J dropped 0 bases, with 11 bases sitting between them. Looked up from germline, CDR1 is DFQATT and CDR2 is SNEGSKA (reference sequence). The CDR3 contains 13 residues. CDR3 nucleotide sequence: TGCAGTGCTTTCTCACGAAGCTCCTACGAGCAGTACTTC. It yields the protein CSAFSRSSYEQYF.

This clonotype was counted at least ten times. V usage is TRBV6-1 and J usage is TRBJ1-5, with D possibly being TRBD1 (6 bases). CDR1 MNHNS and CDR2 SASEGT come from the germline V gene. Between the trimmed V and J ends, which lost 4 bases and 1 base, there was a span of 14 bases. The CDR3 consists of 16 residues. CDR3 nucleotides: TGTGCCAGCAGTGCCCGGGGGGCTATAAGCAATCAGCCCCAGCATTTT. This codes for CASSARGAISNQPQHF.

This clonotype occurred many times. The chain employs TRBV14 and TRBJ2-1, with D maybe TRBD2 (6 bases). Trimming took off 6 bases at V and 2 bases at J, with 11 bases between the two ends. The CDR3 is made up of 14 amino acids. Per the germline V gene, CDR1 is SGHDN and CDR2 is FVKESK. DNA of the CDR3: TGTGCCAGCAGTGATGGGGGGACCTACAATGAGCAGTTCTTC. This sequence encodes CASSDGGTYNEQFF.

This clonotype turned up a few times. The CDR3 region has the DNA TGTGCCACCTCCGGGACACCTACCTACGAGCAGTACTTC. Translation gives CATSGTPTYEQYF. This sequence joins TRBV24-1 and TRBJ2-7, with D perhaps matching TRBD1 (6 bases). The CDR3 loop spans 13 amino acids. V lost 9 bases and J 2 bases, leaving 13 bases between the germline ends. Germline values: CDR1 KGHDR, CDR2 SFDVKD.

The CDR3: CASSSRGEHQPQHF. CDR3 coding DNA: TGTGCCAGCAGCTCCAGGGGCGAGCATCAGCCCCAGCATTTT. This chain links TRBV6-1 with TRBJ1-5; D is perhaps TRBD1 (6 bases). This CDR3 spans 14 amino acids. With 6 bases removed from V and 5 bases from J, the gap between germline ends came to 14 bases. Germline CDR1 and CDR2: MNHNS and SASEGT.

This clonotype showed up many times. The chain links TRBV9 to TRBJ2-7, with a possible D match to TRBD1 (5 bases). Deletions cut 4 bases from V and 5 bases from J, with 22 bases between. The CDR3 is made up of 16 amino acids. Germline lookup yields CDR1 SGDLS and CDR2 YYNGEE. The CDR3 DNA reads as TGTGCCAGCAGCCTTCGAGCCAGTCAGGGTGGCCACGAGCAGTACTTC. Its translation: CASSLRASQGGHEQYF.

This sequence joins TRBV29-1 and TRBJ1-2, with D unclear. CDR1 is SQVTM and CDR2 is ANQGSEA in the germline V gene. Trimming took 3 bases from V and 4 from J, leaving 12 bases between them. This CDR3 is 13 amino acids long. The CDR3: CSVELSPLYGYTF. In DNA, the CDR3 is TGCAGCGTTGAGCTCTCGCCCCTCTATGGCTACACCTTC.

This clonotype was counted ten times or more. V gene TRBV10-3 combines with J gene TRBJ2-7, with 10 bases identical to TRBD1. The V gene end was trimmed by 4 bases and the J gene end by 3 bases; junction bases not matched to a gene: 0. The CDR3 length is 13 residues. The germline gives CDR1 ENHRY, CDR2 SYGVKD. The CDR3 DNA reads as TGTGCCATCAGTGGGACAGGGGGCTACGAGCAGTACTTC. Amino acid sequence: CAISGTGGYEQYF.

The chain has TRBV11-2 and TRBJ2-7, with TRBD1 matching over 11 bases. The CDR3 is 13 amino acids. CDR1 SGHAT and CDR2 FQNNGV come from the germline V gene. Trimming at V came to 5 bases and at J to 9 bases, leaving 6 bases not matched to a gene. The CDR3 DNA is TGTGCCAGCAGCCCTGGGACAGGGGGACGGCAGTACTTC. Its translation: CASSPGTGGRQYF.

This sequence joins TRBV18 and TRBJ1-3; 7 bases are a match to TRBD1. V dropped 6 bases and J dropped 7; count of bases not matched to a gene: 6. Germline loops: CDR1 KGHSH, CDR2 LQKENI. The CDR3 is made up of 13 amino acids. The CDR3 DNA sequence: TGTGCCAGCTCTGACAACAGGGGCAACACCATATATTTT. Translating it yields CASSDNRGNTIYF.

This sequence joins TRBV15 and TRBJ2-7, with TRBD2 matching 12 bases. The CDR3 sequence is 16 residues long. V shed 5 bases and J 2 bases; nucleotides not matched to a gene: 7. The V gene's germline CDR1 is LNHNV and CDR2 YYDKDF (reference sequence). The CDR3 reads CATSVPRLAGAYEQYF. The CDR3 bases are TGTGCCACCAGCGTCCCTCGACTAGCGGGAGCCTACGAGCAGTACTTC.

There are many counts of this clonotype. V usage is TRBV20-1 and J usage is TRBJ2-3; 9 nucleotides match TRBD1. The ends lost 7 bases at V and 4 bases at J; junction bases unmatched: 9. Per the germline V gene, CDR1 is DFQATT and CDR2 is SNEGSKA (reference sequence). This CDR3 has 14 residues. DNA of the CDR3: TGCAGTGTTGCGGACAGGGGAGGGTCAGATACGCAGTATTTT. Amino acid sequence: CSVADRGGSDTQYF.

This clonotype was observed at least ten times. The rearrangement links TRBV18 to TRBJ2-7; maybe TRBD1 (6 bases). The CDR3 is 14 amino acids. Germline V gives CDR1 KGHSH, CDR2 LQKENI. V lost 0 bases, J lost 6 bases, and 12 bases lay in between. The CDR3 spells CASSPPGRGGEQYF. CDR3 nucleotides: TGTGCCAGCTCACCACCCGGCAGGGGTGGCGAGCAGTACTTC.

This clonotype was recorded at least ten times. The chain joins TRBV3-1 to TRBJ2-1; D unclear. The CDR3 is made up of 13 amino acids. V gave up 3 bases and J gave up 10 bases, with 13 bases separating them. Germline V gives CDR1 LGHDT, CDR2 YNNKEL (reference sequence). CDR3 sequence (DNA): TGTGCCAGCAGCCATTTGGAAGATCTAGAGCAGTTCTTC. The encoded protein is CASSHLEDLEQFF.

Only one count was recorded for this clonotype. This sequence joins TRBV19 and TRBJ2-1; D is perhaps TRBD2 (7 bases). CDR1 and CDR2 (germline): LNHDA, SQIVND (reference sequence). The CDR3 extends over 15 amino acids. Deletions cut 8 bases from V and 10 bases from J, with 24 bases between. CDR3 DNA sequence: TGTGCCAGTGGGGGCGTGGCTAGCGGAGGAGAGGAGCAGTTCTTC. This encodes CASGGVASGGEEQFF.

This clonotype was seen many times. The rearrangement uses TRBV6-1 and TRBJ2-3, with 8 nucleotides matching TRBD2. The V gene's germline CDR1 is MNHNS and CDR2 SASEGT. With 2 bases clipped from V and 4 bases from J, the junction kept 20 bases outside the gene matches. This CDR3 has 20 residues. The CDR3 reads CASSELQPRTAGGGSDTQYF. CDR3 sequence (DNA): TGTGCCAGCAGTGAACTCCAACCTAGGACTGCGGGAGGAGGATCAGATACGCAGTATTTT.

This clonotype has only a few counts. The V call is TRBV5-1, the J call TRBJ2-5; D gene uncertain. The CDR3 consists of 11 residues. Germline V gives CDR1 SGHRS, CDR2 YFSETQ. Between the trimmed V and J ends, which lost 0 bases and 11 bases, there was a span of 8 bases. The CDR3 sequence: CASSLDRTQYF. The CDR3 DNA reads TGCGCCAGCAGCTTGGACAGAACACAGTACTTC.

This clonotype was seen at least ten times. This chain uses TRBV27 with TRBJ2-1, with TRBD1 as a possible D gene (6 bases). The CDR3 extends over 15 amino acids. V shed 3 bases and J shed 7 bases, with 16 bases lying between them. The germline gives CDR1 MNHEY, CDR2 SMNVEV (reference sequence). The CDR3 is CASSLWQGLSNEQFF. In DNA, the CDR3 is TGTGCCAGCAGTTTGTGGCAGGGGTTGTCAAATGAGCAGTTCTTC.

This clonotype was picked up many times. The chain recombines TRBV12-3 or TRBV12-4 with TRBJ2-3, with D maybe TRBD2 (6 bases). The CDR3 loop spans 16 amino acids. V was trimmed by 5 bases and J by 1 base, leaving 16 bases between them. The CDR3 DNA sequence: TGTGCCAGCAGTCCACCTAGCGTTTACGGCACAGATACGCAGTATTTT. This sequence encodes CASSPPSVYGTDTQYF.